The clone carrying this T cell receptor (beta chain) was seen only a few times. The antigen is unknown. The sample originates from a study of beta chain features in type 1 diabetes. In the study overall: Taken together, all samples contributed some 100 million examined sorted cells.

cDNA synthesis used the whole RNA isolate, giving expressed TCRB sequences. TCRdb's table, derived via immunoSEQ multiplex PCR, lists solely in-frame clones and lacks some. Here the sample spans a few hundred thousand clones, around 24% being singletons. Notes on the study in general: Researchers could not determine here whether HLA type influences TCRB rearrangement. Junctions at VDJ sites from type 1 diabetes patients had fewer insertions and more deletions. Type 1 diabetes patients had TCRB CDR3s that were shorter (moderately but significantly so) in all four CD4+ subsets.

Isolation of CD4+ naive, central memory, regulatory and stem cell-like memory cells was achieved by sorting via CD45RO/CCR7/CD25/CD127/CD95/CD27. Germline values: CDR1 LNHDA, CDR2 SQIVND (reference sequence). Trimming left V 5 bases short and J 4 bases short, with 12 bases between. The CDR3 consists of 14 residues. The clonotype was recovered from a woman in her 30s with type 1 diabetes. The chain has TRBV19 and TRBJ2-1; the D is unclear. The sample comprised naive CD4+ T cells from blood. CDR3 in amino acids: CASSRASGYNEQFF. CDR3 DNA sequence: TGTGCCAGTAGTCGTGCTAGTGGTTACAATGAGCAGTTCTTC.